This TCR beta chain came from a study of monozygotic twins with inflammatory bowel disease. TCRdb re-called the 5' RACE reads, yielding one record per CDR3 amino acid sequence without DNA. The sample has about 140,000 distinct CDR3 sequences; the top ten hold more than 0.95%. Germline CDR1 and CDR2: DFQATT and SNEGSKA (reference sequence). The CDR3 extends over 14 amino acids. The chain is built from TRBV20-1 and TRBJ2-7; TCRdb's assignment of TRBD1 cannot be checked, as there is no DNA. The TCR comes from a human donor with ulcerative colitis or Crohn's disease, or a healthy co-twin of an affected twin (not recorded which). Sequencing was done on a sample of blood. The CDR3 is CSMYPPDRDYEQYF.